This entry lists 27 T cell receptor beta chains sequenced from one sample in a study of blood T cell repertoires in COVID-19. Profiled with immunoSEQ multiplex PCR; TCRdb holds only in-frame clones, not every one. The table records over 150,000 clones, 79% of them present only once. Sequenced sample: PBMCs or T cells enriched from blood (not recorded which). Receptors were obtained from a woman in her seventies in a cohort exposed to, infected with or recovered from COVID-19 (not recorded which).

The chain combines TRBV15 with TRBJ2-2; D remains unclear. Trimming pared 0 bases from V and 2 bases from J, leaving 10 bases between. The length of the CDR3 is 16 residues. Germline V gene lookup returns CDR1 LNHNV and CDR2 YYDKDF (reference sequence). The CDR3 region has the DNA TGTGCCACCAGCAGAGATTTACTCTTCAACACCGGGGAGCTGTTTTTT. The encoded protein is CATSRDLLFNTGELFF.

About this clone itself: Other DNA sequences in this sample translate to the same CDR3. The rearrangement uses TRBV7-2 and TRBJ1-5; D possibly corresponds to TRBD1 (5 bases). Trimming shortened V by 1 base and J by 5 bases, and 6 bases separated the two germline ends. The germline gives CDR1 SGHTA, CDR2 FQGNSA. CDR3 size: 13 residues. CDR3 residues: CASSLGGDQPQHF. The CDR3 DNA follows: TGTGCCAGCAGCTTAGGGGGCGATCAGCCCCAGCATTTT. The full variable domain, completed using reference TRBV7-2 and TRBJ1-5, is GAGVSQSPSNKVTEKGKDVELRCDPISGHTALYWYRQSLGQGLEFLIYFQGNSAPDKSGLPSDRFSAERTGGSVSTLTIQRTQQEDSAVYLCASSLGGDQPQHFGDGTRLSIL.

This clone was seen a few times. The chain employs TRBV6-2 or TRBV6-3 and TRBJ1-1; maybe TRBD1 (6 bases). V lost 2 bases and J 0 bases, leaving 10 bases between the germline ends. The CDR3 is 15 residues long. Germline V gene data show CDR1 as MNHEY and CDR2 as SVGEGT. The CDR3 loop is CASSYPDSLNTEAFF. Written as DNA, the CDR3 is TGTGCCAGCAGTTACCCGGACAGCTTGAACACTGAAGCTTTCTTT.

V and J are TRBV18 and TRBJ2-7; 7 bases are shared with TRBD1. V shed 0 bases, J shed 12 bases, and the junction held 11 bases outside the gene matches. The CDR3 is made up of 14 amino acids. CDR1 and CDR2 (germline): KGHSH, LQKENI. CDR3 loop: CASSPPRTGLKVYF. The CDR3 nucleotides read TGTGCCAGCTCACCACCCCGGACAGGTCTAAAAGTGTACTTC.

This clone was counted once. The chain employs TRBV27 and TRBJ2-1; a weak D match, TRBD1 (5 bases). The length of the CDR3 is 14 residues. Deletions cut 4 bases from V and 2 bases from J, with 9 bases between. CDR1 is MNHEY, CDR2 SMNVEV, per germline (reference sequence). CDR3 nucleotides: TGTGCCAGCAGTTGGGGCGTCCCCTACAATGAGCAGTTCTTC. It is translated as CASSWGVPYNEQFF.

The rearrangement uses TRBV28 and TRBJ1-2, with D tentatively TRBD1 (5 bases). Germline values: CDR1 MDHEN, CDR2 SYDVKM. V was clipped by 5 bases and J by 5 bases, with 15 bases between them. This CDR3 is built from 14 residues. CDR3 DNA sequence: TGTGCCAGCAGTCCCCTGGACGGGGGGTATGGCTACACCTTC. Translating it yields CASSPLDGGYGYTF.

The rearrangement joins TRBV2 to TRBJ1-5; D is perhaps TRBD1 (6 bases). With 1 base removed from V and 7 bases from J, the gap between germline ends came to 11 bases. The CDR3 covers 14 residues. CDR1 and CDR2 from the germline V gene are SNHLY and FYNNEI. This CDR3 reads CASSEVVGQQPQHF. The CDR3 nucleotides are TGTGCCAGCAGTGAAGTAGTGGGACAACAGCCCCAGCATTTT.

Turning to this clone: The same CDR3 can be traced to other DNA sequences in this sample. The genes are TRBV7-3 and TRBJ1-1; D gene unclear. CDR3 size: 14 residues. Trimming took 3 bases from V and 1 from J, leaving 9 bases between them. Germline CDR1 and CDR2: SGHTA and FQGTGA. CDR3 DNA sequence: TGTGCCAGCAGCTTGACTGGTGGGAACACTGAAGCTTTCTTT. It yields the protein CASSLTGGNTEAFF. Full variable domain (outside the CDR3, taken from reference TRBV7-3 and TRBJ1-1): GAGVSQTPSNKVTEKGKYVELRCDPISGHTALYWYRQSLGQGPEFLIYFQGTGAADDSGLPNDRFFAVRPEGSVSTLKIQRTERGDSAVYLCASSLTGGNTEAFFGQGTRLTVV.

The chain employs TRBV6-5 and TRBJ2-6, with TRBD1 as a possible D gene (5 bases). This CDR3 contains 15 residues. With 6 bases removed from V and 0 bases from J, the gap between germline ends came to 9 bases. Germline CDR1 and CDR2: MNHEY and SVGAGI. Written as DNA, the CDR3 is TGTGCCAGCAGAAACAGGCACTCTGGGGCCAACGTCCTGACTTTC. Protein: CASRNRHSGANVLTF.

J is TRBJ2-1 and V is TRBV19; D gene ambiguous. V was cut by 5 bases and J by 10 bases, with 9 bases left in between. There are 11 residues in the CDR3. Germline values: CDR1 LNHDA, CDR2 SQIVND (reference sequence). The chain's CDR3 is CASSRSVEQFF. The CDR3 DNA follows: TGTGCCAGTAGTCGGTCGGTAGAGCAGTTCTTC.

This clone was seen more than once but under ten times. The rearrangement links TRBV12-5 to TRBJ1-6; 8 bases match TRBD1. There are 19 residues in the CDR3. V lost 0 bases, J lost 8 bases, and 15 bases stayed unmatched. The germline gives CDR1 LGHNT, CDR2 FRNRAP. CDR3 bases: TGTGCTAGTGGTTTGGTACGGGTCGTGGGCAGGGGGCACGATTCACCCCTCCACTTT. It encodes CASGLVRVVGRGHDSPLHF.

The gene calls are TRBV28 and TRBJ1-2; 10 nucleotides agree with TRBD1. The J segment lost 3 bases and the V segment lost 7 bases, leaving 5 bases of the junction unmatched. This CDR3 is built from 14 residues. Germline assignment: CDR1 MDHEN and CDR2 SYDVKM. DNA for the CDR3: TGTGCCAGCACCATGACAGGGGGCCACTATGGCTACACCTTC. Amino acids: CASTMTGGHYGYTF.

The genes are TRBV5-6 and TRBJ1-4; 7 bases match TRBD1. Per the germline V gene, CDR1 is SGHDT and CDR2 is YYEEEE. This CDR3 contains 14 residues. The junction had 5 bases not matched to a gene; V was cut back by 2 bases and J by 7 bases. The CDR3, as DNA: TGTGCCAGCAGCTTCCGGGACAGCCTTGAAAAACTGTTTTTT. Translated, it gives CASSFRDSLEKLFF.

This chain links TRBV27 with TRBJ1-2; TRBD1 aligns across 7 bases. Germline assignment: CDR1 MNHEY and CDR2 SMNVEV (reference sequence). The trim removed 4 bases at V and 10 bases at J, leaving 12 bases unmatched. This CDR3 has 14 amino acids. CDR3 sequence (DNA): TGTGCCAGCAGTTCTTCCGCAGGGGGAGGCCTCTACACCTTC. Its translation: CASSSSAGGGLYTF.

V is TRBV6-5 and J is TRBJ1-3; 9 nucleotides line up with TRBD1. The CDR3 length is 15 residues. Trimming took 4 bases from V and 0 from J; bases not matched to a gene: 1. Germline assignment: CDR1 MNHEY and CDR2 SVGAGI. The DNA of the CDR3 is TGTGCCAGCAGTTGGGACAGGGACTCTGGAAACACCATATATTTT. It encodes CASSWDRDSGNTIYF.

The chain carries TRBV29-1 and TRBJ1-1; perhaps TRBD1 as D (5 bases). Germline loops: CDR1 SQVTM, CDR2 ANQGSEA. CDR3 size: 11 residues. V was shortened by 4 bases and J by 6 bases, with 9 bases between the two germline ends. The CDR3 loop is CSVVGVPEAFF. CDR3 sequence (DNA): TGCAGCGTTGTAGGGGTCCCTGAAGCTTTCTTT.

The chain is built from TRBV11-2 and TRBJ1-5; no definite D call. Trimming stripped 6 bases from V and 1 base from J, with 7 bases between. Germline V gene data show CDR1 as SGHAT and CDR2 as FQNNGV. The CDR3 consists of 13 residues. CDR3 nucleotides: TGTGCCAGCAGTACACACAGCAATCAGCCCCAGCATTTT. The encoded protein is CASSTHSNQPQHF.

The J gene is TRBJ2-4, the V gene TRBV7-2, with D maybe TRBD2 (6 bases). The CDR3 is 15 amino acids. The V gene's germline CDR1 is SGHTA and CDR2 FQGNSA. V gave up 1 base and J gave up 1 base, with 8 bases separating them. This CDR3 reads CASSLVEGAKNIQYF. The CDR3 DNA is TGTGCCAGCAGCTTAGTGGAGGGGGCCAAAAACATTCAGTACTTC.

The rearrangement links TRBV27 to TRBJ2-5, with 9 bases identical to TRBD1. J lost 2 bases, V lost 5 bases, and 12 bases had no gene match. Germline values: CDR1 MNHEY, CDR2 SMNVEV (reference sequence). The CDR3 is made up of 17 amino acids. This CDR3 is CASSPGQGRPQQETQYF. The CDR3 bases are TGTGCCAGCAGTCCAGGACAGGGGCGTCCCCAACAAGAGACCCAGTACTTC.

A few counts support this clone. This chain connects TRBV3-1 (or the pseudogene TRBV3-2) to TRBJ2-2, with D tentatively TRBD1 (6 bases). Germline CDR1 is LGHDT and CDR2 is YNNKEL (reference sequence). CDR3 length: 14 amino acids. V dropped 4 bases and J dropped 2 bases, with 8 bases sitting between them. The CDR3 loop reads CASSRGGNTGELFF. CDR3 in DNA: TGTGCCAGCAGCCGAGGGGGAAACACCGGGGAGCTGTTTTTT.

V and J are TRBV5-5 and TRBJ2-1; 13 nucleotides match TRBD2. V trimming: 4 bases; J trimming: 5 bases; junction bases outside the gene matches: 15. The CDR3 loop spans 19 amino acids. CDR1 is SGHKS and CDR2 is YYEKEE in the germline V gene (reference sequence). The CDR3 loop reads CASSQRFLQLAGGDNEQFF. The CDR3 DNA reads TGTGCCAGCAGCCAACGTTTCCTCCAACTAGCGGGAGGGGACAATGAGCAGTTCTTC.

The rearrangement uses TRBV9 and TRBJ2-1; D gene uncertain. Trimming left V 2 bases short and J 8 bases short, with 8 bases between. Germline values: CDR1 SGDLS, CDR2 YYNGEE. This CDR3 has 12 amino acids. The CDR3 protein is CASSVSIHEQFF. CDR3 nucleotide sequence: TGTGCCAGCAGCGTCTCTATTCATGAGCAGTTCTTC.

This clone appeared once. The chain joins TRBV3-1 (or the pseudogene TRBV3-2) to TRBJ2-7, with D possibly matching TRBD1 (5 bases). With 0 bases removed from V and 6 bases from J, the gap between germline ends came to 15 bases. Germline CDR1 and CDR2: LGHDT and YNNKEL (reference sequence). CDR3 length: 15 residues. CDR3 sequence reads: CASSQDRVSGREQYF. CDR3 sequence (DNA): TGTGCCAGCAGCCAAGATAGGGTTTCAGGGCGCGAGCAGTACTTC.

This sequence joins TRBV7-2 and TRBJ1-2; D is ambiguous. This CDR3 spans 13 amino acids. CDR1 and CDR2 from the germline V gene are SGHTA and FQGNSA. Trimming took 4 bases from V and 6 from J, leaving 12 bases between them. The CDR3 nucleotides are TGTGCCAGCAGCTCCCGTGGGCCCGATGGCTACACCTTC. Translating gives CASSSRGPDGYTF.

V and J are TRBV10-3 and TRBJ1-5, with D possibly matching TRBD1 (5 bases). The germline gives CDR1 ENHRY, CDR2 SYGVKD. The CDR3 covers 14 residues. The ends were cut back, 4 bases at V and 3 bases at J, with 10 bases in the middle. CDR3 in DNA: TGTGCCATCAGTGGGGGGGAGATCAATCAGCCCCAGCATTTT. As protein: CAISGGEINQPQHF.

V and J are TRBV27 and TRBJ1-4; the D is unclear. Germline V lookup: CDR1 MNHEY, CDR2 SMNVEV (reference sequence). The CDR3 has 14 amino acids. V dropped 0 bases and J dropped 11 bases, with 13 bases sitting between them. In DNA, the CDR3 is TGTGCCAGCAGTTTATCTGTGGGAGTGGGGAAACTGTTTTTT. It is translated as CASSLSVGVGKLFF.

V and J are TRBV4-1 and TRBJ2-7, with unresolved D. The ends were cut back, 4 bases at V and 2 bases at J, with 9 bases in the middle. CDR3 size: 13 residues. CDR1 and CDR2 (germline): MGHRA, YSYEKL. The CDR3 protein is CASSPMSAYEQYF. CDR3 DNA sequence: TGCGCCAGCAGCCCCATGTCGGCCTACGAGCAGTACTTC.